The 15 T cell receptor beta chains listed next were all sequenced from one sample in a study of CD8 T cells in Susac syndrome. Reverse transcription used roughly 0.5 to 1 ug RNA and random hexamers. TCRdb fed the immunoSEQ multiplex PCR reads into MiXCR, producing one record per CDR3 protein. The table has tens of thousands of distinct CDR3 sequences, about 92% seen once. The specimen was CD8+ T cells from PBMCs. The source is a human donor in good health.

This clonotype was counted between two and nine times. The chain joins TRBV19 to TRBJ2-1, with D tentatively TRBD2 (5 bases). Germline CDR1 reads LNHDA; CDR2 reads SQIVND (reference sequence). Trimming removed 0 bases at V and 5 bases at J, with 14 bases between. The CDR3 consists of 16 residues. The CDR3 DNA reads as TGTGCCAGTAGTATAGATAGGGAGTGGTTTAACAATGAGCAGTTCTTC. This codes for CASSIDREWFNNEQFF.

This sequence joins TRBV29-1 and TRBJ1-1; 9 bases fit TRBD1. CDR3 length: 15 amino acids. CDR1 is SQVTM, CDR2 ANQGSEA, per germline. V gave up 5 bases and J gave up 1 base; unmatched junction bases: 8. For the CDR3, the DNA is TGCAGCGTTAAGATTACAGGGGGCCAGAACACTGAAGCTTTCTTT. It encodes CSVKITGGQNTEAFF.

The chain joins TRBV3-1 to TRBJ2-2, with D tentatively TRBD1 (6 bases). Germline V CDR1 and CDR2: LGHDT, YNNKEL (reference sequence). The germline V and J ends were trimmed by 2 bases and 4 bases, with 8 bases remaining between them. The CDR3 runs 14 residues. CDR3 amino acids: CASSQIQGTGELFF. The CDR3 DNA follows: TGTGCCAGCAGCCAAATACAGGGCACCGGGGAGCTGTTTTTT.

The chain is built from TRBV11-2 and TRBJ2-7; no clear D. Trimming removed 1 base at V and 3 bases at J, with 10 bases between. CDR1 SGHAT and CDR2 FQNNGV come from the germline V gene. The CDR3 length is 14 residues. CDR3 amino acids: CASSLGVGLYEQYF. CDR3 nucleotides: TGTGCCAGCAGCTTAGGAGTCGGCCTCTACGAGCAGTACTTC.

The gene calls are TRBV6-2 or TRBV6-3 and TRBJ2-2; 14 nucleotides align to TRBD2. Germline CDR1 MNHEY, CDR2 SVGEGT. V shed 7 bases and J 4 bases; nucleotides not matched to a gene: 11. The CDR3 runs 18 residues. CDR3 region: CASTNGGLAGDTTGELFF. As DNA, the CDR3 is TGTGCCAGCACCAACGGGGGACTAGCGGGAGACACCACCGGGGAGCTGTTTTTT.

V and J are TRBV6-2 or TRBV6-3 and TRBJ2-4; D not certain. The CDR3 runs 16 residues. Trimming cost V 7 bases and J 0 bases, with 16 bases left between them. Germline V gene lookup returns CDR1 MNHEY and CDR2 SVGEGT. The CDR3 DNA is TGTGCCAGCACTTCGGACGGAGAACTAGCCAAAAACATTCAGTACTTC. This gives the protein CASTSDGELAKNIQYF.

There are a few counts of this clonotype. This rearrangement joins TRBV4-1 to TRBJ2-7; 8 positions match TRBD1. J lost 2 bases, V lost 0 bases, and 3 bases had no gene match. CDR1 is MGHRA, CDR2 YSYEKL, per germline. This CDR3 has 15 residues. DNA of the CDR3: TGCGCCAGCAGCCAAGACGGACAGGGACCCTACGAGCAGTACTTC. It encodes CASSQDGQGPYEQYF.

The chain has TRBV29-1 and TRBJ1-2; D remains ambiguous. With 7 bases removed from V and 4 bases from J, the gap between germline ends came to 13 bases. CDR1 and CDR2 from the germline V gene are SQVTM and ANQGSEA. This CDR3 is built from 12 residues. The CDR3 nucleotides read TGCAGCGCAGCCGGGAACCTCTATGGCTACACCTTC. It specifies CSAAGNLYGYTF.

This clonotype is a singleton in its sample. The chain couples TRBV7-2 to TRBJ2-7; D possibly corresponds to TRBD1 (5 bases). Germline V CDR1 and CDR2: SGHTA, FQGNSA. Trimming left V 3 bases short and J 4 bases short, with 16 bases between. This CDR3 spans 15 amino acids. CDR3 sequence: CASSLFPSQGYEQYF. CDR3 nucleotides: TGTGCCAGCAGCTTGTTCCCCAGCCAGGGATACGAGCAGTACTTC.

The chain uses TRBV13 and TRBJ2-2, with D hard to call. V was clipped by 2 bases and J by 5 bases, with 9 bases between them. Germline assignment: CDR1 PRHDT and CDR2 FYEKMQ (reference sequence). The CDR3 sequence is 14 residues long. CDR3 nucleotide sequence: TGTGCCAGCAGCTTAACTTGGGGTACCGGGGAGCTGTTTTTT. Encoded protein: CASSLTWGTGELFF. The full variable domain, completed using reference TRBV13 and TRBJ2-2, is AAGVIQSPRHLIKEKRETATLKCYPIPRHDTVYWYQQGPGQDPQFLISFYEKMQSDKGSIPDRFSAQQFSDYHSELNMSSLELGDSALYFCASSLTWGTGELFFGEGSRLTVL.

This chain joins TRBV6-2 or TRBV6-3 and TRBJ2-1; TRBD1 or TRBD2 may be the D gene (5 bases each). This CDR3 is 16 amino acids long. The germline V gene has CDR1 MNHEY and CDR2 SVGEGT. Trimming took off 6 bases at V and 0 bases at J, with 15 bases between the two ends. CDR3 bases: TGTGCCAGCAGGACTATAAGGGGACGCTCCTACAATGAGCAGTTCTTC. Encoded protein: CASRTIRGRSYNEQFF.

This clonotype was observed a few times. The rearrangement uses TRBV2 and TRBJ2-2; D uncertain. The V gene's germline CDR1 is SNHLY and CDR2 FYNNEI. The CDR3 spans 15 residues. Trimming stripped 1 base from V and 2 bases from J, with 8 bases between. CDR3 region: CASSEGRPNTGELFF. CDR3 nucleotides: TGTGCCAGCAGTGAAGGCAGGCCAAACACCGGGGAGCTGTTTTTT.

This clonotype was observed once. CDR3 nucleotides: TGTGCCAGCAGCCAATCTGAGTCAGGTCAGCCCCAGCATTTT. It translates to CASSQSESGQPQHF. The rearrangement uses TRBV7-9 and TRBJ1-5; D gene ambiguous. The ends were cut back, 5 bases at V and 6 bases at J, with 14 bases in the middle. The germline gives CDR1 SEHNR, CDR2 FQNEAQ (reference sequence). CDR3 size: 14 residues.

The rearrangement links TRBV7-9 to TRBJ2-7, with 10 bases that match TRBD1. Trimming at V came to 5 bases and at J to 10 bases, leaving 14 bases not matched to a gene. CDR3 length equals 15 residues. The V gene's germline CDR1 is SEHNR and CDR2 FQNEAQ (reference sequence). The CDR3 reads CASSPSSGQGGTQYF. The DNA for the CDR3 is TGTGCCAGCAGCCCATCCTCCGGACAGGGGGGGACTCAGTACTTC. The full variable domain, in which reference TRBV7-9 and TRBJ2-7 provide the parts outside the CDR3, is DTGVSQNPRHKITKRGQNVTFRCDPISEHNRLYWYRQTLGQGPEFLTYFQNEAQLEKSRLLSDRFSAERPKGSFSTLEIQRTEQGDSAMYLCASSPSSGQGGTQYFGPGTRLTVT.

The chain recombines TRBV7-9 with TRBJ2-7, with D possibly being TRBD1 (6 bases). The V end lost 5 bases, the J end lost 0 bases, and 17 bases lay between the germline ends. This CDR3 is 16 amino acids long. The V gene's germline CDR1 is SEHNR and CDR2 FQNEAQ (reference sequence). CDR3 nucleotides: TGTGCCAGCAGCCCTGTACTAGGGGGAAGCTCCTACGAGCAGTACTTC. This encodes CASSPVLGGSSYEQYF.